A selection of T cell receptor beta chains follows, all from one sample in a study of T-cell memory formation after mild COVID-19. TCRdb re-derived calls from the 5' RACE reads in MiXCR, one entry per CDR3 protein. The sample lists roughly 170,000 distinct CDR3 sequences; approximately 18% were seen once. The sequenced sample was PBMCs or a T cell subset sorted from them (not recorded which). The origin of the receptors is a man younger than 30 who had mild COVID-19 (a few samples of this study predate the infection). Cell type and time point are not known. Both conserved end residues are part of each CDR3. D genes are given only for firm matches. Where a row states a size, it is once, few, many or the class of an expanded clone; other rows omit it.

D	V	J	size	CDR3	DNA
TRBD1	TRBV20-1	TRBJ1-6	few	CSARLGQGRSPLHF	TGCAGTGCTAGATTGGGACAGGGACGTTCACCCCTCCACTTT
NA	TRBV3-1	TRBJ2-1	many	CASSQEWGYNEQFF	TGTGCCAGCAGCCAAGAATGGGGGTACAATGAGCAGTTCTTC
NA	TRBV5-1	TRBJ2-7	NA	CASSLRAGQFRNEQYF	TGCGCCAGCAGCCTTAGGGCCGGACAGTTCCGCAACGAGCAGTACTTC
NA	TRBV27	TRBJ1-1	NA	CASTATRRSNTEAFF	TGTGCCAGCACCGCCACCCGACGGTCGAACACTGAAGCTTTCTTT
NA	TRBV7-2	TRBJ1-2	few	CASSRRPYGYTF	TGTGCCAGCAGCCGAAGGCCCTATGGCTACACCTTC
NA	TRBV5-4	TRBJ2-6	NA	CASSLRTGDRFSGANVLTF	TGTGCCAGCAGCTTGAGAACGGGGGACAGATTCTCTGGGGCCAACGTCCTGACTTTC
NA	TRBV5-1	TRBJ1-1	few	CASSLGLLAEAFF	TGCGCCAGCAGCTTGGGTCTACTTGCTGAAGCTTTCTTT
NA	TRBV12-3/TRBV12-4	TRBJ1-6	NA	CASSFQGDSPLHF	TGTGCCAGCAGTTTCCAGGGAGATTCACCCCTCCACTTT
NA	TRBV5-6	TRBJ1-3	few	CASSSSRVPGNTIYF	TGTGCCAGCAGCTCCTCTAGGGTCCCTGGAAACACCATATATTTT
TRBD1	TRBV11-1	TRBJ1-1	NA	CASRWDRGRDRNTEAFF	TGTGCCAGCAGATGGGACAGGGGGCGCGATCGGAACACTGAAGCTTTCTTT
TRBD1	TRBV7-2	TRBJ2-2	NA	CASSPSGQLNTGELFF	TGTGCCAGCAGCCCGTCGGGACAGCTTAACACCGGGGAGCTGTTTTTT
NA	TRBV20-1	TRBJ2-3	NA	CSASGSDTQYF	TGCAGTGCTAGCGGATCAGATACGCAGTATTTT
NA	TRBV4-3	TRBJ2-7	NA	CASSQDNVGEPYEQYF	TGCGCCAGCAGCCAAGATAATGTGGGGGAACCCTACGAGCAGTACTTC
NA	TRBV7-2	TRBJ1-2	NA	CASSRSGQGLSGYTF	TGTGCCAGCAGCCGTTCTGGGCAGGGGCTCTCCGGCTACACCTTC
NA	TRBV7-2	TRBJ2-3	NA	CASSPRPVDTQYF	TGTGCCAGCAGCCCGAGACCAGTAGATACGCAGTATTTT
NA	TRBV7-9	TRBJ1-1	NA	CASSRSSWNTEAFF	TGTGCCAGCAGCCGTAGTTCGTGGAACACTGAAGCTTTCTTT
NA	TRBV7-2	TRBJ2-3	NA	CASSSSSVTDTQYF	TGTGCCAGCAGCTCCTCTAGTGTTACAGATACGCAGTATTTT
NA	TRBV7-2	TRBJ1-5	NA	CASSLSGEFYQPQHF	TGTGCCAGCAGCTTATCGGGGGAATTCTATCAGCCCCAGCATTTT